These 15 T cell receptor beta chains originate from one sample sequenced in a study of vaccination and CD4 T cells after COVID-19 (dated by TCRdb to between 2021 and 2022). The method was PCR. Sequencing took place on an Illumina iSeq 100. DNA from cultured CD4+ T cells underwent TCR sequencing with the Oncomine TCR Beta short-read assay at the Johns Hopkins FTIC core. The public reads were reanalyzed by TCRdb: fastp trimming at Q25, MiXCR alignment, in-frame beta chains only. Identical CDR3 proteins give one entry, which carries the most common genes and DNA. The sample records approximately 19,000 distinct CDR3 sequences, 45% to 60% of which are singletons. The ten largest clonotypes hold roughly a tenth of the sample. Sample treatment or condition, as interpreted from the label and publication: approximately 11-day PBMC culture with coronavirus spike peptide pools or control peptides (ViraFEST assay).

Which antigens these TCRs recognize remains unknown. The input for sequencing was CD4+ T cells from blood, cultured in vitro, taken after SARS-CoV-2 vaccination. These receptors came from a human donor who had recovered from COVID-19.

The rearrangement links TRBV6-2 or TRBV6-3 to TRBJ2-3; 8 nucleotides align to TRBD2. The CDR3 is 16 amino acids. Germline trimming cut 8 bases from V and 5 bases from J; bases unmatched to any gene: 15. CDR1 and CDR2 from the germline V gene are MNHEY and SVGEGT. This CDR3 reads CASVGGWRGDGDTQYF. In DNA form, the CDR3 reads TGTGCCAGCGTCGGGGGATGGCGGGGGGACGGAGATACGCAGTATTTT.

The rearrangement joins TRBV11-3 to TRBJ1-1; D perhaps matches TRBD1 (5 bases). CDR1 and CDR2 from the germline V gene are SGHNT and YENEEA. The length of the CDR3 is 14 residues. Trimming took 3 bases from V and 1 from J, leaving 9 bases between them. The CDR3 loop reads CASSFAQANTEAFF. Here the CDR3 DNA reads TGTGCCAGCAGCTTTGCACAGGCGAACACTGAAGCTTTCTTT.

The V call is TRBV10-2, the J call TRBJ1-5; D ambiguous. The CDR3 length is 13 residues. With 3 bases removed from V and 5 bases from J, the gap between germline ends came to 8 bases. Germline V gives CDR1 WSHSY, CDR2 SAAADI. CDR3 DNA sequence: TGCGCCAGCAGTGATATCAAGGATCAGCCCCAGCATTTT. As protein: CASSDIKDQPQHF.

V is TRBV20-1 and J is TRBJ2-3, with 7 bases aligning to TRBD1. Germline CDR1 and CDR2: DFQATT and SNEGSKA (reference sequence). This CDR3 is built from 15 residues. V lost 4 bases and J lost 2; bases outside the gene matches: 9. CDR3 amino acids: CSAKGTDRPTDTQYF. The CDR3 DNA reads TGCAGTGCTAAGGGAACGGACAGGCCCACAGATACGCAGTATTTT.

This clonotype was detected once. The V gene is TRBV20-1, the J gene TRBJ2-5, with 14 bases aligning to TRBD2. The CDR3 sequence is 18 residues long. Per germline, CDR1 DFQATT and CDR2 SNEGSKA (reference sequence). Trimming removed 6 bases from V and 4 bases from J; junction bases left unmatched: 16. In DNA form, the CDR3 reads TGCAGTGCCCCCGGACTAGCGGGGGGAGGGGCGTCAAGAGAGACCCAGTACTTC. Its translation is CSAPGLAGGGASRETQYF.

J is TRBJ1-2 and V is TRBV6-1, with unresolved D. Per the germline V gene, CDR1 is MNHNS and CDR2 is SASEGT. V dropped 5 bases and J dropped 8 bases, with 12 bases sitting between them. This CDR3 region has 12 residues. The CDR3 sequence is CASSPGGGGYTF. The CDR3 DNA reads as TGTGCCAGCAGTCCTGGAGGAGGGGGCTACACCTTC.

The sample holds a few counts of this clonotype. The CDR3 DNA is TGCAGTGCCAGCCCCGACAGGGGATTCTCAGATACGCAGTATTTT. Amino acids: CSASPDRGFSDTQYF. The V call is TRBV20-1, the J call TRBJ2-3; 8 bases line up with TRBD1. V lost 6 bases and J lost 4; bases outside the gene matches: 12. The CDR3 extends over 15 amino acids. From germline, CDR1 is DFQATT and CDR2 SNEGSKA (reference sequence).

This clonotype was recorded a few times. The V and J genes are TRBV20-1 and TRBJ1-1; 7 bases fit TRBD1. Per germline, CDR1 DFQATT and CDR2 SNEGSKA (reference sequence). The CDR3 spans 15 residues. V lost 2 bases, J lost 2 bases, and 8 bases stayed unmatched. The CDR3 DNA follows: TGCAGTGCTAGAAAGGACAGGCCCCTCAACACTGAAGCTTTCTTT. Translation gives CSARKDRPLNTEAFF.

The rearrangement joins TRBV14 to TRBJ1-2; 9 bases line up with TRBD1. This CDR3 has 14 amino acids. Germline assignment: CDR1 SGHDN and CDR2 FVKESK. The V segment lost 6 bases and the J segment 3 bases; nucleotides outside the gene matches: 5. CDR3 nucleotides: TGTGCCAGCAGTTGGACAGGGGAGGACTATGGCTACACCTTC. Translation gives CASSWTGEDYGYTF.

This clonotype was recorded a few times. The gene calls are TRBV6-2 or TRBV6-3 and TRBJ1-5, with 10 bases lining up with TRBD1. CDR3 size: 18 residues. V dropped 2 bases and J dropped 2; count of bases not matched to a gene: 9. CDR1 is MNHEY and CDR2 is SVGEGT in the germline V gene. CDR3 sequence: CASSYGTGAPFGNQPQHF. The CDR3 DNA sequence: TGTGCCAGCAGTTACGGGACAGGGGCGCCTTTTGGCAATCAGCCCCAGCATTTT.

This chain joins TRBV6-5 and TRBJ1-5; maybe TRBD1 (6 bases). Looked up from germline, CDR1 is MNHEY and CDR2 is SVGAGI. The CDR3 length is 15 residues. The V end lost 4 bases, the J end lost 6 bases, and 16 bases lay between the germline ends. The CDR3 nucleotides read TGTGCCAGCAGTTCCCTCCTCGCCAGGGGTCAGCCCCAGCATTTT. This gives the protein CASSSLLARGQPQHF.

The gene calls are TRBV11-3 and TRBJ1-2; D is uncertain. Trimming took off 0 bases at V and 6 bases at J, with 11 bases between the two ends. The CDR3 spans 14 residues. Germline lookup yields CDR1 SGHNT and CDR2 YENEEA. This chain's CDR3 is CASSLDRGLHGYTF. For the CDR3, the DNA is TGTGCCAGCAGCTTAGATCGAGGGCTTCATGGCTACACCTTC.

The rearrangement joins TRBV7-2 to TRBJ1-1, with a possible D match to TRBD1 (5 bases). Germline loops: CDR1 SGHTA, CDR2 FQGNSA. The V end was cut by 5 bases, the J end by 3 bases, with 16 bases between. CDR3 size: 15 residues. The CDR3 loop is CASSQLRAQDTEAFF. CDR3 coding DNA: TGTGCCAGCAGCCAACTCAGGGCCCAGGACACTGAAGCTTTCTTT.

V usage is TRBV6-2 or TRBV6-3 and J usage is TRBJ1-1; 7 bases agree with TRBD1. Germline CDR1 is MNHEY and CDR2 is SVGEGT. The CDR3 length is 16 residues. V lost 8 bases, J lost 1 base, and 13 bases stayed unmatched. The CDR3 nucleotides are TGTGCCAGCGGAACTAAAACAGGGGCCGCGAACACTGAAGCTTTCTTT. Translated: CASGTKTGAANTEAFF.

The V and J genes are TRBV20-1 and TRBJ2-2, with 8 positions matching TRBD2. There are 14 residues in the CDR3. V trimming: 1 base; J trimming: 6 bases; junction bases outside the gene matches: 4. Germline V gene lookup returns CDR1 DFQATT and CDR2 SNEGSKA (reference sequence). In nucleotides, the CDR3 is TGCAGTGCTAGAGCGGGGGGGCCGTCCGGGGAGCTGTTTTTT. It is translated as CSARAGGPSGELFF.